This entry lists 21 T cell receptor beta chains sequenced from one sample in a study of post-analysis software for immune sequencing data. cDNA libraries of TCR beta carried unique molecular identifiers. TCRdb re-called the PCR reads with MiXCR, one entry per CDR3 protein. The sample has fewer than 900,000 distinct CDR3 sequences; under 60% are singletons. These receptors lack a known antigen. Points from the study as a whole: Patients carried several TRBV segments more frequently than controls did, and TRBV5-6, TRBV5-1 and TRBV20-1 were among them.

Sequencing was carried out using blood. These receptors all stem from a girl aged 10 to 17 with multiple sclerosis.

The gene calls are TRBV27 and TRBJ2-7, with D perhaps TRBD1 (6 bases). Trimming cost V 5 bases and J 3 bases, with 20 bases left between them. Germline CDR1 MNHEY, CDR2 SMNVEV (reference sequence). CDR3 length equals 16 residues. The CDR3 DNA follows: TGTGCCAGCAGTCCCTCCAGGGGCGGGCGGAGCTACGAGCAGTACTTC. Its translation is CASSPSRGGRSYEQYF.

The rearrangement joins TRBV6-1 to TRBJ1-2; 9 bases are shared with TRBD1. The CDR3 consists of 17 residues. Unmatched junction bases numbered 14, after V lost 3 bases and J lost 6 bases. CDR1 and CDR2 from the germline V gene are MNHNS and SASEGT. The CDR3 nucleotides read TGTGCCAGCAGTGATTTATATCCCGGGACAGGGACTGATGGCTACACCTTC. Translated, it gives CASSDLYPGTGTDGYTF.

This clonotype was detected only a few times. The chain employs TRBV12-3 or TRBV12-4 and TRBJ1-5, with 7 positions matching TRBD1. CDR3 length: 14 amino acids. Trimming removed 3 bases from V and 4 bases from J; junction bases left unmatched: 3. CDR3 DNA sequence: TGTGCCAGCAGTTTGCGACAGGGAAATCAGCCCCAGCATTTT. It yields the protein CASSLRQGNQPQHF.

The CDR3 spells CASSRTDSYNEQFF. In DNA form, the CDR3 reads TGTGCCAGCAGCCGGACAGACAGCTACAATGAGCAGTTCTTC. V usage is TRBV5-6 and J usage is TRBJ2-1; D possibly corresponds to TRBD1 (6 bases). Deletions cut 4 bases from V and 3 bases from J, with 11 bases between. CDR1 and CDR2 (germline): SGHDT, YYEEEE. This CDR3 has 14 amino acids.

The chain's CDR3 is CASSLEIGGRPRQFF. In DNA form, the CDR3 reads TGTGCCAGCAGCTTAGAAATTGGCGGGAGGCCTCGGCAGTTCTTC. The gene calls are TRBV7-2 and TRBJ2-1, with TRBD2 identical over 8 bases. Germline assignment: CDR1 SGHTA and CDR2 FQGNSA. The ends lost 1 base at V and 12 bases at J; junction bases unmatched: 11. The CDR3 has 15 residues.

This clonotype was counted only a few times. The rearrangement joins TRBV6-6 to TRBJ1-1; weak D call: TRBD1 (6 bases). Trimming pared 6 bases from V and 5 bases from J, leaving 10 bases between. Germline loops: CDR1 MNHNY, CDR2 SVGAGI (reference sequence). CDR3 length equals 12 residues. The CDR3 nucleotides read TGTGCCAGCAGGCCCAGGGGTACTGAAGCTTTCTTT. Its translation is CASRPRGTEAFF.

This clonotype was seen a handful of times. The chain couples TRBV3-1 to TRBJ2-5; TRBD1 aligns across 9 bases. With the DNA end fitting TRBJ2-7 better, the J assignment may be wrong. Germline V CDR1 and CDR2: LGHDT, YNNKEL (reference sequence). CDR3 size: 15 residues. CDR3 in amino acids: CASSPSPGQGIEQYF. The CDR3 coding sequence is TGTGCCAGCAGCCCTAGCCCGGGACAGGGTATCGAGCAGTACTTC.

This chain connects TRBV20-1 to TRBJ2-7; 7 bases match TRBD1. The V gene end was trimmed by 4 bases and the J gene end by 0 bases; junction bases not matched to a gene: 6. The CDR3 totals 14 residues. Germline loops: CDR1 DFQATT, CDR2 SNEGSKA (reference sequence). This chain's CDR3 is CSATFRDSSYEQYF. The CDR3 DNA is TGCAGTGCTACCTTCCGGGACAGCTCCTACGAGCAGTACTTC.

This rearrangement joins TRBV5-1 to TRBJ2-7; 8 nucleotides line up with TRBD1. CDR3 length: 15 amino acids. CDR1 and CDR2 from the germline V gene are SGHRS and YFSETQ. V lost 4 bases to trimming and J lost 0 bases; unmatched junction nucleotides: 6. This chain's CDR3 is CASSKHRGSSYEQYF. Here the CDR3 DNA reads TGCGCCAGCAGCAAACACAGGGGGAGCTCCTACGAGCAGTACTTC.

V and J are TRBV4-3 and TRBJ2-7; D may match TRBD1 or TRBD2 (6 bases each). CDR1 and CDR2 (germline): LGHNA, YSLEER. This CDR3 is 15 amino acids long. The germline V and J ends were trimmed by 4 bases and 4 bases, with 17 bases remaining between them. The CDR3 region is CASSPDIGGFYEQYF. Here the CDR3 DNA reads TGCGCCAGCAGCCCAGATATCGGGGGCTTTTACGAGCAGTACTTC.

This clonotype came up a few times. J is TRBJ2-6 and V is TRBV10-3; no clear D gene. The CDR3 is 16 residues long. Trimming removed 8 bases from V and 0 bases from J, with 14 bases in between. Germline V gives CDR1 ENHRY, CDR2 SYGVKD. CDR3 bases: TGTGCCATCCCGTCATCCCCAGGCTCTGGGGCCAACGTCCTGACTTTC. Amino acid sequence: CAIPSSPGSGANVLTF.

The rearrangement uses TRBV12-3 or TRBV12-4 and TRBJ2-1, with no clear D. V was pared by 6 bases and J by 2 bases, with 14 bases between. CDR3 length: 15 residues. The CDR3 coding sequence is TGTGCCAGCAGGACTCCGACTTACCCCTACAATGAGCAGTTCTTC. Its translation is CASRTPTYPYNEQFF.

There are a few counts of this clonotype. The V call is TRBV12-3 or TRBV12-4, the J call TRBJ2-7; tentative D call: TRBD1 (7 bases). CDR3 size: 15 residues. V was clipped by 4 bases and J by 2 bases, with 15 bases between them. The CDR3 sequence is CASSSRDSRTYEQYF. For the CDR3, the DNA is TGTGCCAGCAGTTCGCGGGACAGCCGAACCTACGAGCAGTACTTC.

The rearrangement uses TRBV3-1 and TRBJ2-7; the D gene is possibly TRBD2 (5 bases). This CDR3 comprises 12 residues. Trimming stripped 8 bases from V and 7 bases from J, with 15 bases between. CDR1 and CDR2 from the germline V gene are LGHDT and YNNKEL (reference sequence). The CDR3 here is CASRSGSGEQYF. The CDR3 DNA follows: TGTGCCAGCCGATCGGGCTCGGGGGAGCAGTACTTC.

This sequence joins TRBV10-3 and TRBJ2-7; 8 nucleotides match TRBD2. This CDR3 is built from 17 residues. V was clipped by 4 bases and J by 3 bases; unmatched bases: 14. Looked up from germline, CDR1 is ENHRY and CDR2 is SYGVKD. CDR3 coding DNA: TGTGCCATCAGTGGTGGTAGCGGGACCTCTGGGCTCTACGAGCAGTACTTC. Translated: CAISGGSGTSGLYEQYF.

V gene TRBV10-2 combines with J gene TRBJ2-7, with 7 positions matching TRBD2. V trimming: 0 bases; J trimming: 3 bases; junction bases outside the gene matches: 8. Per the germline V gene, CDR1 is WSHSY and CDR2 is SAAADI. This CDR3 has 16 amino acids. CDR3 protein: CASSESRGGDIYEQYF. CDR3 coding DNA: TGCGCCAGCAGTGAGTCGCGGGGAGGGGATATCTACGAGCAGTACTTC.

V usage is TRBV9 and J usage is TRBJ1-2; no reliable D call. Germline loops: CDR1 SGDLS, CDR2 YYNGEE. The CDR3 runs to 13 residues. Trimming pared 2 bases from V and 8 bases from J, leaving 13 bases between. The CDR3, as DNA: TGTGCCAGCAGCGTCGGCACAGATCCCGGCTACACCTTC. This translates into CASSVGTDPGYTF.

This clonotype was recorded a few times. This chain uses TRBV7-9 with TRBJ2-5; 7 bases line up with TRBD1. CDR1 SEHNR and CDR2 FQNEAQ come from the germline V gene (reference sequence). The CDR3 is made up of 14 amino acids. V was clipped by 5 bases and J by 1 base; unmatched bases: 4. The CDR3 DNA reads as TGTGCCAGCAGCCGGTCAGGGGGCCAAGAGACCCAGTACTTC. This codes for CASSRSGGQETQYF. The full variable domain, completed using reference TRBV7-9 and TRBJ2-5, is DTGVSQNPRHKITKRGQNVTFRCDPISEHNRLYWYRQTLGQGPEFLTYFQNEAQLEKSRLLSDRFSAERPKGSFSTLEIQRTEQGDSAMYLCASSRSGGQETQYFGPGTRLLVL.

The chain is built from TRBV3-1 and TRBJ1-4, with D perhaps matching TRBD1 (5 bases). V lost 4 bases to trimming and J lost 11 bases, with 17 bases between them. The germline V gene has CDR1 LGHDT and CDR2 YNNKEL (reference sequence). This CDR3 has 14 amino acids. The DNA of the CDR3 is TGTGCCAGCAGCCTCGGGGGAGGACCAAAGAAACTGTTTTTT. This codes for CASSLGGGPKKLFF.

A single count supports this clonotype. This rearrangement joins TRBV14 to TRBJ1-1, with a possible D match to TRBD1 (5 bases). The V gene's germline CDR1 is SGHDN and CDR2 FVKESK. V lost 0 bases to trimming and J lost 6 bases, with 8 bases between them. The CDR3 consists of 13 residues. CDR3 nucleotides: TGTGCCAGCAGCCAAGACCTCAGGGCTGAAGCTTTCTTT. Amino acids: CASSQDLRAEAFF.

This clonotype is medium-sized in the sample. This chain joins TRBV11-3 and TRBJ2-1, with 8 bases fitting TRBD2. Germline assignment: CDR1 SGHNT and CDR2 YENEEA. Trimming removed 5 bases from V and 6 bases from J; junction bases left unmatched: 12. The CDR3 sequence is 16 residues long. CDR3 in DNA: TGTGCCAGCAGCCCATACCTTAGCGGGACTCCCAATGAGCAGTTCTTC. It encodes CASSPYLSGTPNEQFF.